The present entry profiles one T cell receptor beta chain with its context. Its antigen remains unidentified. The data were obtained in a study of radiotherapy plus CTLA-4 blockade in lung cancer. Germline V gives CDR1 SGHTA, CDR2 FQGNSA. The CDR3 is 15 residues long. The germline V and J ends were trimmed by 3 bases and 0 bases, with 11 bases remaining between them. Libraries were prepared by immunoSEQ multiplex PCR; TCRdb keeps only in-frame clonotypes and omits some of them. The sample records 45,000 to 60,000 clones, roughly 77% being singletons. Study outcomes and limitations: After treatment with radiotherapy plus ipilimumab, TCR clones that came from the tumor expanded in blood. How blood T cell clones changed early, along with interferon-beta, reportedly forecast response best.

The chain carries TRBV7-2 and TRBJ1-1, with D possibly matching TRBD1 (5 bases). Material: peripheral blood, obtained from a patient treated with radiotherapy plus ipilimumab. The clonotype comes from a human donor with non-small cell lung cancer who had a complete response to radiotherapy plus ipilimumab. Here the CDR3 DNA reads TGTGCCAGCAGCTTCCCGACAGCATTGAACACTGAAGCTTTCTTT. Its protein product is CASSFPTALNTEAFF. The complete variable domain, with remaining parts taken from reference TRBV7-2 and TRBJ1-1, reads GAGVSQSPSNKVTEKGKDVELRCDPISGHTALYWYRQSLGQGLEFLIYFQGNSAPDKSGLPSDRFSAERTGGSVSTLTIQRTQQEDSAVYLCASSFPTALNTEAFFGQGTRLTVV.